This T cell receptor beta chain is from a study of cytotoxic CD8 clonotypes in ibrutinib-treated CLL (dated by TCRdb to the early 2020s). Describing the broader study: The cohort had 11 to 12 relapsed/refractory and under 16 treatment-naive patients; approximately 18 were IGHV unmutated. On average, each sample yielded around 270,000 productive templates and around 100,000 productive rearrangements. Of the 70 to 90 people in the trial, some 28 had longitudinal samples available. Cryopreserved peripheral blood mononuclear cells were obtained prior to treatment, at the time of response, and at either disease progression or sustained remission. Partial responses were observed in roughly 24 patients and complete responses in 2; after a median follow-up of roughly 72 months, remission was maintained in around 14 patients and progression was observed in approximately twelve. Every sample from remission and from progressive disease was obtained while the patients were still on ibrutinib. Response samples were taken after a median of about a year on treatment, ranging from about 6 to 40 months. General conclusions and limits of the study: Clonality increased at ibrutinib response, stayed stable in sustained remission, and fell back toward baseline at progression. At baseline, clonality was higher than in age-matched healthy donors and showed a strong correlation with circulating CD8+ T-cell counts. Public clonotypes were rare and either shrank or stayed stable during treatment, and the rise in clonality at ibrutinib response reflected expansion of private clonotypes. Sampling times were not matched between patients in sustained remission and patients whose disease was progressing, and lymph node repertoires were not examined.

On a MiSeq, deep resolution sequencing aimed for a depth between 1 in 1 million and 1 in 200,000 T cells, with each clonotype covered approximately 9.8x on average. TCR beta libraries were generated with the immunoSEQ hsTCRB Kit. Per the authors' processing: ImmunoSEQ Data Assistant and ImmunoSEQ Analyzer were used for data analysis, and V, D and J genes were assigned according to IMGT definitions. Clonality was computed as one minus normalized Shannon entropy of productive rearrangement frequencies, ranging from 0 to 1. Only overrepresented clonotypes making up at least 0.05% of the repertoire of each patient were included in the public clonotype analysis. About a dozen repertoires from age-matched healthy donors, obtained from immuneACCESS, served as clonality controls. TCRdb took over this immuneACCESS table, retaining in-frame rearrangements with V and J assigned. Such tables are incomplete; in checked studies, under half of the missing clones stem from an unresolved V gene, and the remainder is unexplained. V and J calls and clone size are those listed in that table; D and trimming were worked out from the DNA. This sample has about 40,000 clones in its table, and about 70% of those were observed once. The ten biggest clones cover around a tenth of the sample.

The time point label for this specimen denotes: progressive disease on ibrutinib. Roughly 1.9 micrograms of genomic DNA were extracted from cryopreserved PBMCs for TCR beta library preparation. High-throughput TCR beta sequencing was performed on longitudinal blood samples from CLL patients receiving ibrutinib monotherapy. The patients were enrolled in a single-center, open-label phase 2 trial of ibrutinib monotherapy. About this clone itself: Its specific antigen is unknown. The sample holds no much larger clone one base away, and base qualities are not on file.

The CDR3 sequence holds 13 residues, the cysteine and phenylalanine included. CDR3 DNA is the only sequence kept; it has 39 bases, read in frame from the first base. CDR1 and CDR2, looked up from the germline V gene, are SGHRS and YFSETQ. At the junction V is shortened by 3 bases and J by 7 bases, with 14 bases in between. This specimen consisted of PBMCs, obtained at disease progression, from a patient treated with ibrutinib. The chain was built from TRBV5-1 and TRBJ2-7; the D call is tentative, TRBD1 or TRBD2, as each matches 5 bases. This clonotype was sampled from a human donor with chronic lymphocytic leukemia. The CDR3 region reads CASSWGGPGEQYF. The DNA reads TGCGCCAGCAGCTGGGGCGGGCCGGGGGAGCAGTACTTC. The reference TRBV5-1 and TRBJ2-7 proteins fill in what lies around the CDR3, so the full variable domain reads KAGVTQTPRYLIKTRGQQVTLSCSPISGHRSVSWYQQTPGQGLQFLFEYFSETQRNKGNFPGRFSGRQFSNSRSEMNVSTLELGDSALYLCASSWGGPGEQYFGPGTRLTVT.